A single sample is the source of the 29 T cell receptor beta chains below, sequenced in a study of blood T cell repertoires in COVID-19. Clones were read by immunoSEQ multiplex PCR, and TCRdb kept only the in-frame ones, dropping some. The sample shows more than 300,000 clones, about 82% of them seen only once. Sequencing was done on a sample of peripheral blood. All receptors derive from a woman aged 45-65 years with acute or convalescent COVID-19.

The chain is built from TRBV15 and TRBJ1-2; a weak D match, TRBD1 (6 bases). CDR3 length: 14 amino acids. V was cut by 0 bases and J by 4 bases, with 9 bases left in between. CDR1 LNHNV and CDR2 YYDKDF come from the germline V gene (reference sequence). CDR3 sequence reads: CATSREGGSYGYTF. The DNA for the CDR3 is TGTGCCACCAGCAGAGAAGGGGGAAGCTATGGCTACACCTTC.

CDR3 DNA: TGCGCCAGCAGCCAGGGAGGGGACACCCGAGGGACCTTC. Translating gives CASSQGGDTRGTF. The V gene is TRBV4-1, the J gene TRBJ1-2; tentatively, D is TRBD1 (6 bases). The CDR3 covers 13 residues. Germline lookup yields CDR1 MGHRA and CDR2 YSYEKL. The V end was cut by 3 bases, the J end by 14 bases, with 19 bases between.

The rearrangement joins TRBV24-1 to TRBJ2-3; TRBD1 matches at 7 bases. This CDR3 region has 17 residues. After removal of 4 bases from V and 0 bases from J, the junction contained 9 bases not matched to a gene. Germline V CDR1 and CDR2: KGHDR, SFDVKD. CDR3 amino acids: CATSDPKTGFSTDTQYF. DNA of the CDR3: TGTGCCACCAGTGACCCCAAGACAGGGTTTAGCACAGATACGCAGTATTTT.

The chain combines TRBV3-1 (or the pseudogene TRBV3-2) with TRBJ2-7; perhaps TRBD2 as D (5 bases). The V end was cut by 4 bases, the J end by 7 bases, with 14 bases between. The CDR3 loop spans 13 amino acids. Germline CDR1 is LGHDT and CDR2 is YNNKEL (reference sequence). CDR3 amino acids: CASSPSAGAEQYF. Written as DNA, the CDR3 is TGTGCCAGCAGCCCCAGCGCGGGCGCTGAGCAGTACTTC.

The V gene is TRBV6-5, the J gene TRBJ2-3; unclear D gene. Germline CDR1 and CDR2: MNHEY and SVGAGI. V was clipped by 3 bases and J by 2 bases, with 6 bases between them. This CDR3 has 13 amino acids. This CDR3 reads CASSYSSTDTQYF. Here the CDR3 DNA reads TGTGCCAGCAGTTATTCGTCCACAGATACGCAGTATTTT.

This sequence joins TRBV24-1 and TRBJ2-1, with TRBD1 matching 9 bases. This CDR3 has 15 amino acids. V trimming: 4 bases; J trimming: 8 bases; junction bases outside the gene matches: 8. CDR1 and CDR2 (germline): KGHDR, SFDVKD. The CDR3 sequence is CATSDRGTGRDEQFF. The CDR3 DNA is TGTGCCACCAGTGACCGAGGGACAGGGAGGGATGAGCAGTTCTTC.

The chain is built from TRBV30 and TRBJ2-1; the match to TRBD2 covers 9 bases. There are 14 residues in the CDR3. In germline, CDR1 is GTSNPN, CDR2 SVGIG (reference sequence). Unmatched junction bases numbered 7, after V lost 1 base and J lost 9 bases. The DNA of the CDR3 is TGTGCCTGGAGTGGGGGACTAGCCCCGCCTGAGCAGTTCTTC. Translating gives CAWSGGLAPPEQFF.

The chain uses TRBV7-3 and TRBJ2-3; no clear D gene. Germline lookup yields CDR1 SGHTA and CDR2 FQGTGA. Trimming removed 4 bases at V and 2 bases at J, with 10 bases between. The CDR3 sequence is 14 residues long. CDR3 sequence reads: CASSSLSHTDTQYF. Here the CDR3 DNA reads TGTGCCAGCAGCTCCCTGAGCCACACAGATACGCAGTATTTT.

The J gene is TRBJ2-4, the V gene TRBV18; D remains unclear. V lost 3 bases and J lost 0, with 12 bases in between. The CDR3 extends over 16 amino acids. The germline V gene has CDR1 KGHSH and CDR2 LQKENI. This CDR3 reads CASSPSTKLAKNIQYF. CDR3 sequence (DNA): TGTGCCAGCTCACCTTCTACTAAGCTAGCCAAAAACATTCAGTACTTC.

The chain recombines TRBV5-1 with TRBJ2-2; 9 bases agree with TRBD2. Unmatched junction bases numbered 8, after V lost 1 base and J lost 7 bases. CDR1 is SGHRS and CDR2 is YFSETQ in the germline V gene. The length of the CDR3 is 16 residues. CDR3 protein: CASSLPQTSGHGELFF. CDR3 nucleotide sequence: TGCGCCAGCAGCTTGCCCCAGACTAGCGGACACGGGGAGCTGTTTTTT.

The rearrangement joins TRBV6-2 or TRBV6-3 to TRBJ2-7; D unclear. CDR1 is MNHEY, CDR2 SVGEGT, per germline. The CDR3 is made up of 14 amino acids. V gave up 1 base and J gave up 3 bases, with 10 bases separating them. The CDR3 reads CASSYLSTGYEQYF. In DNA form, the CDR3 reads TGTGCCAGCAGTTACTTGTCTACCGGCTACGAGCAGTACTTC.

The gene calls are TRBV24-1 and TRBJ2-7, with a possible D match to TRBD1 (5 bases). The length of the CDR3 is 12 residues. V was pared by 6 bases and J by 1 base, with 6 bases between. Germline CDR1 reads KGHDR; CDR2 reads SFDVKD. The CDR3 loop is CATSSGSYEQYF. Here the CDR3 DNA reads TGTGCCACCAGTTCAGGGTCCTACGAGCAGTACTTC.

V is TRBV7-9 and J is TRBJ2-1, with D perhaps matching TRBD1 (6 bases). The CDR3 has 15 amino acids. V was clipped by 8 bases and J by 2 bases, with 16 bases between them. In germline, CDR1 is SEHNR, CDR2 FQNEAQ (reference sequence). The CDR3 bases are TGTGCCAGCTCCTCGGGACACATAACCTACAATGAGCAGTTCTTC. This codes for CASSSGHITYNEQFF.

The gene calls are TRBV9 and TRBJ2-3; D might be TRBD2 (6 bases). Germline V gene lookup returns CDR1 SGDLS and CDR2 YYNGEE. The V end was cut by 4 bases, the J end by 0 bases, with 18 bases between. This CDR3 comprises 17 residues. Written as DNA, the CDR3 is TGTGCCAGCAGCCTAACGGGTGAGCTAGCGAGCACAGATACGCAGTATTTT. Its protein product is CASSLTGELASTDTQYF.

The count of this clone is one. V usage is TRBV28 and J usage is TRBJ2-7, with a weak D call TRBD2 (6 bases). The V gene lost 5 bases and the J gene lost 5 bases, with 16 bases spanning the gap. The CDR3 has 14 amino acids. Per the germline V gene, CDR1 is MDHEN and CDR2 is SYDVKM. CDR3 protein: CASSIFLGGDEQYF. The CDR3 DNA reads TGTGCCAGCAGTATATTCTTGGGAGGCGACGAGCAGTACTTC.

In this sample, this clone turned up a few times. This rearrangement joins TRBV19 to TRBJ2-7, with 12 bases fitting TRBD2. Germline lookup yields CDR1 LNHDA and CDR2 SQIVND (reference sequence). The V segment lost 6 bases and the J segment 9 bases; nucleotides outside the gene matches: 15. CDR3 size: 16 residues. The CDR3 sequence is CASSPLTSGSHGGQYF. CDR3 sequence (DNA): TGTGCCAGTAGCCCTTTGACTAGCGGGAGTCACGGGGGGCAGTACTTC.

J is TRBJ1-4 and V is TRBV5-4; 8 nucleotides align to TRBD1. Trimming at V came to 0 bases and at J to 7 bases, leaving 5 bases not matched to a gene. Germline CDR1 and CDR2: SGHNT and YYREEE (reference sequence). This CDR3 region has 15 residues. The CDR3: CASSLGGTGFEKLFF. CDR3 bases: TGTGCCAGCAGCTTGGGGGGGACAGGATTTGAAAAACTGTTTTTT.

V and J are TRBV7-6 and TRBJ2-3; 9 bases are shared with TRBD1. V lost 1 base and J lost 14; bases outside the gene matches: 7. CDR3 length equals 13 residues. From germline, CDR1 is SGHVS and CDR2 FNYEAQ. In DNA form, the CDR3 reads TGTGCCAGCAGCTTAGGATCCGGGACAGGGTGGTATTTT. Translation gives CASSLGSGTGWYF.

The rearrangement uses TRBV28 and TRBJ2-7; the D gene is possibly TRBD1 (5 bases). The germline V gene encodes CDR1 MDHEN and CDR2 SYDVKM. V was pared by 3 bases and J by 3 bases, with 12 bases between. This CDR3 has 14 residues. The CDR3 nucleotides read TGTGCCAGCAGTTTTGCTCAGGGCCGCTACGAGCAGTACTTC. As protein: CASSFAQGRYEQYF.

For the CDR3, the DNA is TGTGCCAGTAGACGGGAGCGGGACACCGGGGAGCTGTTTTTT. This encodes CASRRERDTGELFF. The V and J genes are TRBV19 and TRBJ2-2; D is possibly TRBD2 (6 bases). Germline values: CDR1 LNHDA, CDR2 SQIVND (reference sequence). The germline V and J ends were trimmed by 6 bases and 3 bases, with 11 bases remaining between them. The CDR3 extends over 14 amino acids.

The rearrangement links TRBV27 to TRBJ2-1; D gene unclear. The V end lost 7 bases, the J end lost 8 bases, and 9 bases lay between the germline ends. CDR1 is MNHEY and CDR2 is SMNVEV in the germline V gene (reference sequence). This CDR3 contains 11 residues. In DNA form, the CDR3 reads TGTGCCAGCATGTCCCCATATGAGCAGTTCTTC. Translated: CASMSPYEQFF.

In this sample, this clone turned up a few times. This chain joins TRBV10-3 and TRBJ2-3; D may be TRBD2 (5 bases). From germline, CDR1 is ENHRY and CDR2 SYGVKD. This CDR3 is built from 13 residues. V lost 3 bases to trimming and J lost 3 bases, with 7 bases between them. CDR3 nucleotide sequence: TGTGCCATCAGTGAAACGGGGACAGATACGCAGTATTTT. Encoded protein: CAISETGTDTQYF.

V gene TRBV12-3 or TRBV12-4 combines with J gene TRBJ2-7, with a tentative D call TRBD2 (6 bases). Between the trimmed V and J ends, which lost 4 bases and 6 bases, there was a span of 10 bases. CDR3 length: 12 amino acids. The CDR3 nucleotides read TGTGCCAGCAGTTCATCTAGCGTCGAGCAGTACTTC. Translation: CASSSSSVEQYF.

The chain has TRBV19 and TRBJ2-7; 9 bases fit TRBD1. This CDR3 comprises 15 residues. J lost 4 bases, V lost 4 bases, and 8 bases had no gene match. Germline V gene sequence: CDR1 LNHDA, CDR2 SQIVND (reference sequence). The CDR3 nucleotides are TGTGCCAGTAGTACTTACGGGACAGGGAGTTACGAGCAGTACTTC. This encodes CASSTYGTGSYEQYF.

The chain recombines TRBV9 with TRBJ2-1; 12 nucleotides line up with TRBD2. This CDR3 comprises 19 residues. V dropped 4 bases and J dropped 2; count of bases not matched to a gene: 13. CDR1 SGDLS and CDR2 YYNGEE come from the germline V gene. CDR3 amino acids: CASSQGGTSGRPPYNEQFF. CDR3 coding DNA: TGTGCCAGCAGCCAGGGCGGGACTAGCGGGCGGCCGCCCTACAATGAGCAGTTCTTC.

The chain couples TRBV9 to TRBJ2-2; 9 nucleotides match TRBD2. Germline loops: CDR1 SGDLS, CDR2 YYNGEE. V dropped 0 bases and J dropped 2; count of bases not matched to a gene: 5. The CDR3 extends over 17 amino acids. This chain's CDR3 is CASSVAGLAGNTGELFF. The DNA for the CDR3 is TGTGCCAGCAGCGTAGCAGGGCTAGCGGGAAACACCGGGGAGCTGTTTTTT.

The rearrangement links TRBV7-2 to TRBJ1-2; 10 bases are shared with TRBD1. CDR3 length: 15 residues. Trimming at V came to 5 bases and at J to 3 bases, leaving 6 bases not matched to a gene. The germline CDR1 and CDR2 sequences are SGHTA and FQGNSA. The CDR3 DNA is TGTGCCAGCAGCCCATCGACAGGGGGCCACTATGGCTACACCTTC. It translates to CASSPSTGGHYGYTF. Together with reference TRBV7-2 and TRBJ1-2, the CDR3 gives the full variable domain: GAGVSQSPSNKVTEKGKDVELRCDPISGHTALYWYRQSLGQGLEFLIYFQGNSAPDKSGLPSDRFSAERTGGSVSTLTIQRTQQEDSAVYLCASSPSTGGHYGYTFGSGTRLTVV.

This chain joins TRBV4-1 and TRBJ2-2, with D perhaps matching TRBD1 (6 bases). Trimming took 3 bases from V and 7 from J, leaving 9 bases between them. CDR3 length equals 13 residues. From germline, CDR1 is MGHRA and CDR2 YSYEKL. CDR3 amino acids: CASSHQGYGELFF. The DNA for the CDR3 is TGCGCCAGCAGCCATCAGGGGTACGGGGAGCTGTTTTTT.

The V gene is TRBV3-1 (or the pseudogene TRBV3-2), the J gene TRBJ1-5; no definite D call. Trimming took off 5 bases at V and 3 bases at J, with 8 bases between the two ends. The CDR3 consists of 13 residues. Germline V gene sequence: CDR1 LGHDT, CDR2 YNNKEL (reference sequence). The CDR3 reads CASSCRHNQPQHF. CDR3 nucleotides: TGTGCCAGCAGCTGCAGACACAATCAGCCCCAGCATTTT.